The rows below give T cell receptor beta chains drawn from one sample of a study of T cell changes during pregnancy in multiple sclerosis. Clones were sequenced by immunoSEQ multiplex PCR, and TCRdb holds only the in-frame ones, with some missing. The sample gives approximately 80,000 clones, about 94% of which show up once; approximately 0.71% is in the top ten. Sample: peripheral blood, taken in the second trimester of pregnancy. Receptors originate from a female donor in good health, enrolled as a control in a pregnancy study. Each CDR3 is given with its conserved first and last residue. A D gene is named only where the DNA matches it firmly. Size is omitted from some rows. Given values are once, few, many or a class for expanded clones.

clone_size: -
v_call: TRBV6-5
j_call: TRBJ1-5
d_call: -
cdr3_aa: CASSYSGGDQPQHF
cdr3_nt: TGTGCCAGCAGTTACTCGGGGGGGGATCAGCCCCAGCATTTT

clone_size: -
v_call: TRBV13
j_call: TRBJ2-3
d_call: TRBD2
cdr3_aa: CASSLGPLAGATDTQYF
cdr3_nt: TGTGCCAGCAGCTTAGGCCCACTAGCGGGGGCCACAGATACGCAGTATTTT

clone_size: few
v_call: TRBV6-5
j_call: TRBJ2-1
d_call: TRBD1
cdr3_aa: CASFAGGSYNEQFF
cdr3_nt: TGTGCCAGCTTTGCAGGGGGCTCCTACAATGAGCAGTTCTTC

clone_size: -
v_call: TRBV7-3
j_call: TRBJ2-3
d_call: TRBD1
cdr3_aa: CASSRGGEVADTQYF
cdr3_nt: TGTGCCAGCAGCCGAGGGGGCGAGGTCGCAGATACGCAGTATTTT

clone_size: few
v_call: TRBV4-1
j_call: TRBJ1-1
d_call: TRBD1
cdr3_aa: CASSQAGGEAFF
cdr3_nt: TGCGCCAGCAGCCAAGCAGGGGGTGAAGCTTTCTTT

clone_size: -
v_call: TRBV5-1
j_call: TRBJ1-4
d_call: -
cdr3_aa: CASSFLQGNEKLFF
cdr3_nt: TGCGCCAGCAGCTTCTTGCAGGGCAATGAAAAACTGTTTTTT

clone_size: few
v_call: TRBV30
j_call: TRBJ1-1
d_call: -
cdr3_aa: CAWRLGGNTEAFF
cdr3_nt: TGTGCCTGGAGATTAGGCGGAAACACTGAAGCTTTCTTT

clone_size: -
v_call: TRBV2
j_call: TRBJ2-3
d_call: TRBD2
cdr3_aa: CASTHGTKGADTQYF
cdr3_nt: TGTGCCAGCACGCACGGGACTAAGGGAGCGGATACGCAGTATTTT

clone_size: -
v_call: TRBV13
j_call: TRBJ1-1
d_call: -
cdr3_aa: CASSLGFAVGRNTEAFF
cdr3_nt: TGTGCCAGCAGCTTAGGGTTTGCTGTGGGCAGGAACACTGAAGCTTTCTTT

clone_size: -
v_call: TRBV19
j_call: TRBJ1-1
d_call: TRBD1
cdr3_aa: CASSPGTEYTEAFF
cdr3_nt: TGTGCCAGTAGTCCTGGGACAGAGTACACTGAAGCTTTCTTT

clone_size: -
v_call: TRBV10-3
j_call: TRBJ1-2
d_call: -
cdr3_aa: CAISSGTSTGYTF
cdr3_nt: TGTGCCATCAGCTCCGGGACAAGTACTGGCTACACCTTC

clone_size: -
v_call: TRBV6-5
j_call: TRBJ1-2
d_call: TRBD1
cdr3_aa: CASRGTGFHGYTF
cdr3_nt: TGTGCCAGCAGGGGGACAGGCTTTCATGGCTACACCTTC

clone_size: -
v_call: TRBV2
j_call: TRBJ1-6
d_call: TRBD1
cdr3_aa: CASSGQGAQNSPLHF
cdr3_nt: TGTGCCAGCAGTGGGCAGGGGGCGCAGAATTCACCCCTCCACTTT

clone_size: -
v_call: TRBV15
j_call: TRBJ2-7
d_call: TRBD1
cdr3_aa: CATSRDPGQTYEQYF
cdr3_nt: TGTGCCACCAGCAGAGATCCGGGACAGACGTACGAGCAGTACTTC

clone_size: -
v_call: TRBV7-8
j_call: TRBJ2-6
d_call: TRBD1
cdr3_aa: CASSRTGAGANVLTF
cdr3_nt: TGTGCCAGCAGCCGTACAGGGGCTGGGGCCAACGTCCTGACTTTC

clone_size: once
v_call: TRBV29-1
j_call: TRBJ2-6
d_call: TRBD1
cdr3_aa: CSVTQRGLAGANVLTF
cdr3_nt: TGCAGCGTGACTCAGAGGGGGCTGGCTGGGGCCAACGTCCTGACTTTC

clone_size: once
v_call: TRBV4-3
j_call: TRBJ1-1
d_call: -
cdr3_aa: CASSQDSGGVRAFF
cdr3_nt: TGCGCCAGCAGCCAGGACAGTGGGGGTGTGAGAGCTTTCTTT

clone_size: -
v_call: TRBV7-9
j_call: TRBJ1-1
d_call: TRBD1
cdr3_aa: CASRSQGAGTEAFF
cdr3_nt: TGTGCCAGCAGATCACAGGGGGCGGGTACTGAAGCTTTCTTT

clone_size: -
v_call: TRBV9
j_call: TRBJ2-7
d_call: -
cdr3_aa: CASSVGRRSGEQYF
cdr3_nt: TGTGCCAGCAGCGTAGGGAGGAGGTCTGGCGAGCAGTACTTC

clone_size: -
v_call: TRBV9
j_call: TRBJ1-4
d_call: TRBD1
cdr3_aa: CASSSGQGNEKLFF
cdr3_nt: TGTGCCAGCAGCTCGGGACAGGGAAATGAAAAACTGTTTTTT

clone_size: -
v_call: TRBV6-6
j_call: TRBJ1-5
d_call: TRBD1
cdr3_aa: CASSSRTGYSNQPQHF
cdr3_nt: TGTGCCAGCAGCTCCCGGACAGGCTATAGCAATCAGCCCCAGCATTTT

clone_size: -
v_call: TRBV5-1
j_call: TRBJ1-1
d_call: TRBD1
cdr3_aa: CASSFTGPGGTEAFF
cdr3_nt: TGCGCCAGCAGCTTTACAGGGCCAGGGGGCACTGAAGCTTTCTTT

clone_size: -
v_call: TRBV6-5
j_call: TRBJ1-1
d_call: -
cdr3_aa: CASSYSQGTEAFF
cdr3_nt: TGTGCCAGCAGTTACTCGCAGGGCACTGAAGCTTTCTTT

clone_size: once
v_call: TRBV2
j_call: TRBJ1-5
d_call: -
cdr3_aa: CASTGEPDQPQHF
cdr3_nt: TGTGCCAGCACGGGGGAACCAGATCAGCCCCAGCATTTT

clone_size: once
v_call: TRBV4-2
j_call: TRBJ2-3
d_call: -
cdr3_aa: CASSQEPGTDTQYF
cdr3_nt: TGTGCCAGCAGCCAAGAGCCAGGGACAGATACGCAGTATTTT

clone_size: -
v_call: TRBV7-3
j_call: TRBJ1-6
d_call: -
cdr3_aa: CASSLRGENSPLHF
cdr3_nt: TGTGCCAGCAGCCTCAGGGGCGAAAATTCACCCCTCCACTTT

clone_size: -
v_call: TRBV5-4
j_call: TRBJ2-1
d_call: TRBD2
cdr3_aa: CASSLPGAGLNEQFF
cdr3_nt: TGTGCCAGCAGCTTGCCGGGAGCGGGGTTAAATGAGCAGTTCTTC

clone_size: -
v_call: TRBV7-2
j_call: TRBJ1-5
d_call: -
cdr3_aa: CASSLQNNQPQHF
cdr3_nt: TGTGCCAGCAGCTTACAGAACAATCAGCCCCAGCATTTT

clone_size: -
v_call: TRBV19
j_call: TRBJ2-7
d_call: TRBD1
cdr3_aa: CASTPGQGNEQYF
cdr3_nt: TGTGCCAGTACCCCGGGACAGGGGAACGAGCAGTACTTC

clone_size: -
v_call: TRBV30
j_call: TRBJ1-1
d_call: -
cdr3_aa: CAWSPLLRRNTEAFF
cdr3_nt: TGTGCCTGGAGTCCCCTTTTGCGTCGGAACACTGAAGCTTTCTTT

clone_size: -
v_call: TRBV7-2
j_call: TRBJ2-2
d_call: -
cdr3_aa: CASRLTGNTGELFF
cdr3_nt: TGTGCCAGCAGACTTACTGGGAACACCGGGGAGCTGTTTTTT

clone_size: -
v_call: TRBV9
j_call: TRBJ2-1
d_call: -
cdr3_aa: CASSVDQAYNEQFF
cdr3_nt: TGTGCCAGCAGCGTAGATCAGGCGTACAATGAGCAGTTCTTC

clone_size: -
v_call: TRBV5-5
j_call: TRBJ1-5
d_call: -
cdr3_aa: CASSFQGNQPQHF
cdr3_nt: TGTGCCAGCAGCTTCCAGGGCAATCAGCCCCAGCATTTT

clone_size: -
v_call: TRBV4-3
j_call: TRBJ2-7
d_call: TRBD1
cdr3_aa: CASSQIRRDRDHEQYF
cdr3_nt: TGCGCCAGCAGCCAGATCCGCCGGGACAGGGACCACGAGCAGTACTTC

clone_size: -
v_call: TRBV11-3
j_call: TRBJ1-1
d_call: TRBD1
cdr3_aa: CASSLSEQGPGQSREAFF
cdr3_nt: TGTGCCAGCAGCTTAAGTGAGCAGGGTCCGGGACAGAGTAGGGAAGCTTTCTTT

clone_size: -
v_call: TRBV5-1
j_call: TRBJ1-5
d_call: -
cdr3_aa: CASSLGVNQPQHF
cdr3_nt: TGCGCCAGCAGCTTGGGAGTTAATCAGCCCCAGCATTTT

clone_size: -
v_call: TRBV6-4
j_call: TRBJ2-3
d_call: TRBD2
cdr3_aa: CASSGQTSGGTDTQYF
cdr3_nt: TGTGCCAGCAGTGGCCAGACTAGCGGGGGGACAGATACGCAGTATTTT

clone_size: -
v_call: TRBV30
j_call: TRBJ2-1
d_call: TRBD2
cdr3_aa: CAGTRIDNEQFF
cdr3_nt: TGTGCGGGGACTAGGATAGACAATGAGCAGTTCTTC

clone_size: few
v_call: TRBV11-3
j_call: TRBJ1-3
d_call: TRBD1
cdr3_aa: CASSARDRGGSGNTIYF
cdr3_nt: TGTGCCAGCAGCGCGAGGGACAGGGGGGGCTCTGGAAACACCATATATTTT

clone_size: -
v_call: TRBV19
j_call: TRBJ1-2
d_call: -
cdr3_aa: CASSARDTGRYGYTF
cdr3_nt: TGTGCCAGTAGTGCCCGGGACACAGGCCGCTATGGCTACACCTTC

clone_size: -
v_call: TRBV19
j_call: TRBJ2-3
d_call: TRBD2
cdr3_aa: CASSIGGGSRDTQYF
cdr3_nt: TGTGCCAGTAGTATAGGGGGGGGTTCGAGAGATACGCAGTATTTT

clone_size: -
v_call: TRBV5-1
j_call: TRBJ2-7
d_call: TRBD2
cdr3_aa: CASSPGAGGAYEQYF
cdr3_nt: TGCGCCAGCAGCCCGGGGGCGGGGGGCGCCTACGAGCAGTACTTC

clone_size: -
v_call: TRBV9
j_call: TRBJ2-1
d_call: TRBD2
cdr3_aa: CASSVVPVILAGGAYNEQFF
cdr3_nt: TGTGCCAGCAGCGTAGTCCCGGTTATATTGGCGGGGGGGGCCTACAATGAGCAGTTCTTC

clone_size: once
v_call: TRBV6-1
j_call: TRBJ1-2
d_call: TRBD1
cdr3_aa: CASTEGDSNYGYTF
cdr3_nt: TGTGCCAGCACCGAGGGGGACAGTAACTATGGCTACACCTTC

clone_size: -
v_call: TRBV30
j_call: TRBJ1-2
d_call: TRBD1
cdr3_aa: CAWSVVTGGHYGYTF
cdr3_nt: TGTGCCTGGAGTGTAGTAACAGGGGGGCACTATGGCTACACCTTC

clone_size: -
v_call: TRBV7-2
j_call: TRBJ2-5
d_call: -
cdr3_aa: CASSPDYSETQYF
cdr3_nt: TGTGCCAGCAGCCCGGACTATTCAGAGACCCAGTACTTC

clone_size: once
v_call: TRBV30
j_call: TRBJ2-7
d_call: -
cdr3_aa: CAWSPGGVAYEQYF
cdr3_nt: TGTGCCTGGAGTCCCGGCGGGGTGGCCTACGAGCAGTACTTC

clone_size: -
v_call: TRBV4-1
j_call: TRBJ2-3
d_call: -
cdr3_aa: CASSQEAGDTQYF
cdr3_nt: TGCGCCAGCAGCCAGGAAGCGGGAGATACGCAGTATTTT

clone_size: -
v_call: TRBV5-1
j_call: TRBJ1-4
d_call: -
cdr3_aa: CASSSDRGNEKLFF
cdr3_nt: TGCGCCAGCAGCTCGGACAGAGGGAATGAAAAACTGTTTTTT

clone_size: -
v_call: TRBV15
j_call: TRBJ1-1
d_call: -
cdr3_aa: CATSRGSDSLNTEAFF
cdr3_nt: TGTGCCACCAGCAGAGGGTCGGACAGTTTGAACACTGAAGCTTTCTTT

clone_size: -
v_call: TRBV18
j_call: TRBJ1-5
d_call: TRBD1
cdr3_aa: CASSPGTGNGNQPQHF
cdr3_nt: TGTGCCAGCAGCCCTGGGACAGGGAACGGCAATCAGCCCCAGCATTTT

clone_size: -
v_call: TRBV11-2
j_call: TRBJ2-5
d_call: -
cdr3_aa: CASSLNRGNVGETQYF
cdr3_nt: TGTGCCAGCAGCTTAAATCGGGGGAACGTCGGAGAGACCCAGTACTTC

clone_size: -
v_call: TRBV15
j_call: TRBJ2-5
d_call: TRBD1
cdr3_aa: CATSRDSRQGQAETQYF
cdr3_nt: TGTGCCACCAGCAGAGATTCCCGACAGGGGCAAGCAGAGACCCAGTACTTC

clone_size: -
v_call: TRBV7-2
j_call: TRBJ1-1
d_call: TRBD1
cdr3_aa: CASSQARTGMGTEAFF
cdr3_nt: TGTGCCAGCAGCCAAGCCCGGACAGGGATGGGTACTGAAGCTTTCTTT